A selection of T cell receptor beta chains follows, all from one sample in a study of OX40 agonist ivuxolimab in advanced cancers. Sequencing was performed with immunoSEQ multiplex PCR; in TCRdb, only in-frame clones are kept and a portion is missing. The sample has about 67,000 clones; approximately 90% are singletons. Here the sequenced sample was CD4+ or CD8+ T cells sorted from blood, taken in a trial of the OX40 agonist ivuxolimab. The receptor set was obtained from an adult with an advanced solid tumor such as melanoma, head and neck, liver or kidney cancer. Each CDR3 is given with its conserved first and last residue. D genes are given only for firm matches. Where a row states a size, it is once, few, many or the class of an expanded clone; other rows omit it.

clone_size,d_call,j_call,v_call,cdr3_aa,cdr3_nt
-,TRBD1,TRBJ2-1,TRBV19,CASSPQGAGEQFF,TGTGCCAGTAGTCCCCAGGGGGCCGGAGAGCAGTTCTTC
-,TRBD1,TRBJ1-5,TRBV27,CASSRYYGVGTGGNQPQHF,TGTGCCAGCAGCCGATACTACGGCGTCGGGACAGGGGGAAATCAGCCCCAGCATTTT
-,TRBD2,TRBJ2-3,TRBV11-3,CASSLVVLARTDTQYF,TGTGCCAGCAGCTTAGTTGTACTAGCGCGCACAGATACGCAGTATTTT
-,-,TRBJ2-5,TRBV19,CASSSWTDPQETQYF,TGTGCCAGTAGTAGTTGGACAGACCCTCAAGAGACCCAGTACTTC
-,TRBD1,TRBJ1-1,TRBV5-4,CASSEGQGVLNTEAFF,TGTGCCAGCAGCGAAGGACAGGGGGTGTTGAACACTGAAGCTTTCTTT
-,TRBD2,TRBJ2-7,TRBV10-3,CAISAAGGSYEQYF,TGTGCCATCAGTGCGGCGGGAGGCTCCTACGAGCAGTACTTC
-,TRBD1,TRBJ2-3,TRBV11-3,CASSLGGTADTRYF,TGTGCCAGCAGCCTAGGTGGGACAGCAGATACGCGGTATTTT
-,-,TRBJ1-1,TRBV28,CASRAQSTPNTEAFF,TGTGCCAGCAGAGCCCAATCGACCCCGAACACTGAAGCTTTCTTT
-,TRBD1,TRBJ2-7,TRBV11-1,CASSLAWTGGSYEQYF,TGTGCCAGCAGCTTGGCATGGACAGGGGGTTCCTACGAGCAGTACTTC
-,TRBD1,TRBJ1-3,TRBV7-8,CASSSGQSRSGNTIYF,TGTGCCAGCAGCTCGGGACAGTCACGCTCTGGAAACACCATATATTTT
-,-,TRBJ2-2,TRBV28,CASSNRRDRTNTGELFF,TGTGCCAGCAGTAACAGAAGAGACAGGACCAACACCGGGGAGCTGTTTTTT
once,-,TRBJ1-2,TRBV28,CASSSGEANYGYTF,TGTGCCAGCAGTTCAGGGGAAGCTAACTATGGCTACACCTTC
-,-,TRBJ1-1,TRBV18,CASSPTGRDTEAFF,TGTGCCAGCTCACCTACGGGTCGGGACACTGAAGCTTTCTTT
-,-,TRBJ2-1,TRBV5-5,CASSSRPTGGFF,TGTGCCAGCAGCTCCCGCCCGACCGGAGGGTTCTTC
-,-,TRBJ1-2,TRBV5-6,CASSFGTSGYTF,TGTGCCAGCAGCTTTGGTACTTCGGGCTACACCTTC
-,-,TRBJ1-5,TRBV19,CASRALNSNQPQHF,TGTGCCAGTAGGGCCCTCAATAGCAATCAGCCCCAGCATTTT
-,TRBD1,TRBJ1-2,TRBV5-1,CASSLQPTGGMDGYTF,TGCGCCAGCAGCTTGCAACCGACAGGGGGTATGGATGGCTACACCTTC
once,-,TRBJ2-7,TRBV11-3,CASSLLSGTSAYEQYF,TGTGCCAGCAGCTTGTTGTCGGGGACAAGTGCCTACGAGCAGTACTTC
-,TRBD2,TRBJ2-1,TRBV7-2,CASSLVPSGGVFF,TGTGCCAGCAGCTTAGTTCCAAGCGGGGGGGTGTTCTTC
-,-,TRBJ2-5,TRBV7-2,CASSLVSFGQQETQYF,TGTGCCAGCAGCTTAGTATCGTTTGGACAGCAAGAGACCCAGTACTTC
-,-,TRBJ2-6,TRBV5-1,CASSLARSRFSGANVLTF,TGCGCCAGCAGCTTGGCCAGGTCCCGTTTCTCTGGGGCCAACGTCCTGACTTTC
-,-,TRBJ1-1,TRBV28,CASSLRGSEAFF,TGTGCCAGCAGTTTACGGGGCAGTGAAGCTTTCTTT
-,TRBD1,TRBJ1-1,TRBV16,CASSQSGGQGVTEAFF,TGTGCCAGCAGCCAATCGGGAGGACAGGGAGTCACTGAAGCTTTCTTT
-,-,TRBJ2-3,TRBV11-2,CASSLGFWIDTDTQYF,TGTGCCAGCAGCTTAGGATTCTGGATTGACACAGATACGCAGTATTTT
-,TRBD2,TRBJ2-3,TRBV5-4,CASSSGTSGRSDTQYF,TGTGCCAGCAGCTCCGGGACTAGCGGGAGGTCAGATACGCAGTATTTT
-,TRBD2,TRBJ2-3,TRBV7-2,CASSYGLATDTQYF,TGTGCCAGCAGCTACGGACTAGCGACAGATACGCAGTATTTT
-,TRBD1,TRBJ2-4,TRBV18,CASSPTHGQGNIQYF,TGTGCCAGCTCACCCACACACGGACAGGGCAACATTCAGTACTTC
once,-,TRBJ2-1,TRBV19,CASRDSQSYNEQFF,TGTGCCAGTAGGGACTCTCAATCCTACAATGAGCAGTTCTTC
-,TRBD1,TRBJ1-2,TRBV7-2,CASSSWQGGYGYTF,TGTGCCAGCAGCTCCTGGCAGGGGGGCTATGGCTACACCTTC
-,-,TRBJ2-3,TRBV7-2,CASSLYTDTQYF,TGTGCCAGCAGCCTCTACACAGATACGCAGTATTTT
once,-,TRBJ2-2,TRBV7-9,CASSSTGNTGELFF,TGTGCCAGCAGCTCGACAGGGAACACCGGGGAGCTGTTTTTT
-,-,TRBJ2-7,TRBV7-8,CASSLARLANTYEQYF,TGTGCCAGCAGCTTAGCTCGGCTAGCGAATACCTACGAGCAGTACTTC
-,-,TRBJ2-5,TRBV10-3,CAISQEGAEIRETQYF,TGTGCCATCAGTCAGGAGGGGGCGGAGATCAGAGAGACCCAGTACTTC
-,-,TRBJ2-3,TRBV10-3,CASSLGTDTQYF,TGTGCCAGCTCGTTAGGCACAGATACGCAGTATTTT
-,TRBD2,TRBJ2-1,TRBV5-4,CASSPGTSGSSYNEQFF,TGTGCCAGCAGCCCAGGGACTAGCGGGAGCTCCTACAATGAGCAGTTCTTC
-,-,TRBJ2-2,TRBV5-4,CASSFRREELFF,TGTGCCAGCAGCTTCCGGAGGGAGGAGCTGTTTTTT
-,TRBD2,TRBJ2-3,TRBV5-1,CASSFSGSTDTQYF,TGCGCCAGCAGCTTTAGCGGGAGCACAGATACGCAGTATTTT
-,TRBD1,TRBJ1-4,TRBV4-3,CASSQGQGNEKLFF,TGCGCCAGCAGCCAGGGACAGGGGAATGAAAAACTGTTTTTT
few,-,TRBJ2-7,TRBV5-1,CASSLGPPPGEQYF,TGCGCCAGCAGCTTGGGGCCCCCTCCTGGGGAGCAGTACTTC
-,-,TRBJ2-2,TRBV29-1,CSVVPIANTGELFF,TGCAGCGTTGTACCGATCGCCAACACCGGGGAGCTGTTTTTT
-,-,TRBJ1-4,TRBV6-6,CASSSSAGTNEKLFF,TGTGCCAGCAGTTCTTCCGCGGGTACTAATGAAAAACTGTTTTTT
-,TRBD2,TRBJ2-7,TRBV6-5,CASRAVTSGEQYF,TGTGCCAGCAGGGCGGTGACTAGCGGCGAGCAGTACTTC
-,-,TRBJ1-3,TRBV14,CASSQAPGPSGNTIYF,TGTGCCAGCAGCCAAGCTCCAGGGCCTTCCGGAAACACCATATATTTT
-,-,TRBJ2-1,TRBV7-2,CASSFLDSYNEQFF,TGTGCCAGCAGCTTCCTCGACAGTTACAATGAGCAGTTCTTC
-,-,TRBJ2-7,TRBV11-2,CASSLEGYEQYF,TGTGCCAGCAGCTTAGAGGGCTACGAGCAGTACTTC
-,-,TRBJ1-5,TRBV6-5,CASRRTVNQPQHF,TGTGCCAGCAGACGGACGGTGAATCAGCCCCAGCATTTT
-,TRBD1,TRBJ2-7,TRBV19,CASSIRTGLYEQYF,TGTGCCAGTAGTATAAGGACAGGGCTGTACGAGCAGTACTTC
once,-,TRBJ2-7,TRBV4-3,CASSQLLAYEQYF,TGCGCCAGCAGCCAATTGCTAGCCTACGAGCAGTACTTC
-,TRBD2,TRBJ2-5,TRBV6-7,CASSYVAGGEETQYF,TGTGCCAGCAGTTACGTAGCGGGAGGGGAAGAGACCCAGTACTTC
-,-,TRBJ2-2,TRBV7-8,CASSRFAPSNTGELFF,TGTGCCAGCAGCCGCTTCGCTCCTTCGAACACCGGGGAGCTGTTTTTT
-,-,TRBJ1-3,TRBV2,CASSEQLGTVGNTIYF,TGTGCCAGCAGTGAACAGCTAGGGACGGTAGGAAACACCATATATTTT
-,TRBD1,TRBJ2-2,TRBV14,CASRGQGRSGELFF,TGTGCCAGCAGGGGACAGGGGAGGTCCGGGGAGCTGTTTTTT
-,TRBD1,TRBJ2-2,TRBV10-3,CAIALAGGSNTGELFF,TGTGCCATCGCCCTTGCAGGGGGCTCGAACACCGGGGAGCTGTTTTTT
-,TRBD2,TRBJ2-1,TRBV7-3,CASSLTSGSFNEQFF,TGTGCCAGCAGCTTAACGAGCGGGAGTTTTAATGAGCAGTTCTTC